A single sample gave rise to the 19 T cell receptor beta chains below, sequenced in a study of blood T cells in healthy people across ages. Primers used in a second PCR of roughly 6 to 12 cycles were a sample-barcoded 5' primer and a J-beta primer mix. TCRdb analysed the 5' RACE reads with MiXCR anew, one entry per CDR3 protein. The table shows 800,000 to 1,300,000 distinct CDR3 sequences, with about 25% occurring only once. The sample also formed part of further work on T cells of mothers and their children.

Sequenced input: blood. These receptors came from a girl aged 2 to 9 in good health.

This clonotype was seen a few times. The V call is TRBV6-1, the J call TRBJ1-4; 7 nucleotides match TRBD1. With 4 bases clipped from V and 8 bases from J, the junction kept 7 bases outside the gene matches. The germline V gene encodes CDR1 MNHNS and CDR2 SASEGT. CDR3 length: 14 amino acids. The CDR3 here is CASSGQGEIEKLFF. The CDR3 nucleotides are TGTGCCAGCAGTGGGCAGGGGGAAATCGAAAAACTGTTTTTT.

The chain uses TRBV24-1 and TRBJ2-3; D not resolved. CDR3 length: 12 residues. Trimming took 5 bases from V and 4 from J, leaving 6 bases between them. Per the germline V gene, CDR1 is KGHDR and CDR2 is SFDVKD. CDR3 bases: TGTGCCACCAGTGTGAATGCAGATACGCAGTATTTT. Amino acid sequence: CATSVNADTQYF.

This clonotype was detected a few times. The rearrangement uses TRBV4-1 and TRBJ2-2; 7 bases align to TRBD2. This CDR3 is 17 amino acids long. Germline CDR1 MGHRA, CDR2 YSYEKL. With 0 bases clipped from V and 5 bases from J, the junction kept 9 bases outside the gene matches. The CDR3 sequence is CASSQESAAGRTGELFF. CDR3 in DNA: TGCGCCAGCAGCCAAGAGAGTGCAGCGGGACGGACCGGGGAGCTGTTTTTT.

The sample holds a few counts of this clonotype. The final CDR3 position lacks the conserved phenylalanine or tryptophan, pointing to a likely read error. The chain links TRBV29-1 to TRBJ2-1; D may match TRBD1 or TRBD2 (7 bases each). The CDR3 has 16 residues. CDR1 and CDR2 from the germline V gene are SQVTM and ANQGSEA. V lost 7 bases, J lost 2 bases, and 21 bases lay in between. The CDR3 nucleotides are TGCAGCGCCGAGGGGGCAGCGGGAATGACCTACAATGAGCAGTTCCTC. Encoded protein: CSAEGAAGMTYNEQFL.

This clonotype has more than one count but fewer than ten. V is TRBV18 and J is TRBJ2-1; perhaps TRBD1 as D (6 bases). CDR1 is KGHSH, CDR2 LQKENI, per germline. The V gene lost 8 bases and the J gene lost 0 bases, with 14 bases spanning the gap. The CDR3 consists of 15 residues. The CDR3: CASQEGGSSYNEQFF. As DNA, the CDR3 is TGTGCCAGCCAGGAAGGGGGAAGCTCCTACAATGAGCAGTTCTTC.

This chain connects TRBV20-1 to TRBJ2-7; D may match TRBD1 or TRBD2 (6 bases each). In germline, CDR1 is DFQATT, CDR2 SNEGSKA (reference sequence). The CDR3 covers 13 residues. Between the trimmed V and J ends, which lost 5 bases and 7 bases, there was a span of 18 bases. CDR3 nucleotides: TGCAGTGCTCAAAGATTGGGGGGCTGGGAGCAGTACTTC. Translating it yields CSAQRLGGWEQYF.

J is TRBJ2-3 and V is TRBV15; tentatively, D is TRBD2 (6 bases). Germline-derived CDR1 and CDR2 are LNHNV and YYDKDF (reference sequence). CDR3 size: 15 residues. Trimming shortened V by 5 bases and J by 0 bases, and 12 bases separated the two germline ends. CDR3: CATSWLAPSTDTQYF. The CDR3 coding sequence is TGTGCCACCAGCTGGCTAGCGCCTAGCACAGATACGCAGTATTTT.

The chain combines TRBV29-1 with TRBJ2-7; possible D gene TRBD1, 5 bases. V lost 4 bases to trimming and J lost 7 bases, with 11 bases between them. CDR1 is SQVTM, CDR2 ANQGSEA, per germline. The CDR3 consists of 11 residues. This CDR3 reads CSVVGAGEQYF. CDR3 coding DNA: TGCAGCGTTGTTGGGGCCGGTGAGCAGTACTTC.

This sequence joins TRBV5-6 and TRBJ2-3; 7 nucleotides align to TRBD2. The CDR3 runs to 14 residues. The germline CDR1 and CDR2 sequences are SGHDT and YYEEEE. Trimming took 7 bases from V and 1 from J; bases not matched to a gene: 6. CDR3 region: CASLRAGGTDTQYF. The CDR3, as DNA: TGTGCCAGCCTAAGGGCGGGGGGCACAGATACGCAGTATTTT.

A few counts support this clonotype. One junction end disagrees with the germline gene, perhaps due to a read error. This chain joins TRBV11-2 and TRBJ2-5, with a weak D call TRBD2 (5 bases). The germline gives CDR1 SGHAT, CDR2 FQNNGV. The CDR3 is 13 amino acids. CDR3 nucleotides: TGTGCCAGCAGCTCTGGACTCCATCCAATTTCCCTCTTC. This translates into CASSSGLHPISLF.

The J gene is TRBJ2-5, the V gene TRBV5-6, with unresolved D. The DNA end lines up better with TRBJ2-1; the J call may be wrong. This CDR3 has 12 amino acids. CDR1 is SGHDT and CDR2 is YYEEEE in the germline V gene. The CDR3 here is CASSLGRLGQFF. DNA of the CDR3: TGTGCCAGCAGCTTGGGGCGGTTGGGGCAGTTCTTC.

This clonotype turned up a few times. This rearrangement joins TRBV2 to TRBJ1-1; D is uncertain. The CDR3 runs to 12 residues. Germline CDR1 SNHLY, CDR2 FYNNEI. V was pared by 9 bases and J by 7 bases, with 15 bases between. CDR3 protein: CASPYIVFEAFF. In nucleotides, the CDR3 is TGTGCCAGTCCCTACATCGTCTTTGAAGCTTTCTTT.

The gene calls are TRBV9 and TRBJ2-2, with D perhaps TRBD2 (5 bases). Germline-derived CDR1 and CDR2 are SGDLS and YYNGEE. This CDR3 contains 14 residues. The V gene lost 1 base and the J gene lost 8 bases, with 12 bases spanning the gap. CDR3 loop: CASSVTPGGGELFF. The CDR3 region has the DNA TGTGCCAGCAGCGTAACCCCAGGCGGGGGGGAGCTGTTTTTT.

This clonotype was observed a handful of times. The V call is TRBV11-2, the J call TRBJ2-6; D is unclear. The CDR3 is 13 amino acids. V was pared by 5 bases and J by 12 bases, with 14 bases between. Germline V gives CDR1 SGHAT, CDR2 FQNNGV. Here the CDR3 reads CASSPERVGVLTF. The CDR3 DNA reads as TGTGCCAGCAGCCCAGAAAGGGTAGGCGTCCTGACTTTC. Combining the CDR3 with reference TRBV11-2 and TRBJ2-6 gives the whole variable domain EAGVAQSPRYKIIEKRQSVAFWCNPISGHATLYWYQQILGQGPKLLIQFQNNGVVDDSQLPKDRFSAERLKGVDSTLKIQPAKLEDSAVYLCASSPERVGVLTFGAGSRLTVL.

The table lists this clonotype with a few counts. The chain links TRBV20-1 to TRBJ2-7, with 10 bases lining up with TRBD2. This CDR3 is 16 amino acids long. The V and J ends lost 1 base and 3 bases, in that order; junction bases with no gene match: 9. CDR1 and CDR2 from the germline V gene are DFQATT and SNEGSKA (reference sequence). CDR3 coding DNA: TGCAGTGCTAGAGGAGCTAGCGGGAGACCAAACTACGAGCAGTACTTC. Encoded protein: CSARGASGRPNYEQYF.

V and J are TRBV7-9 and TRBJ2-7; 7 positions agree with TRBD1. Per the germline V gene, CDR1 is SEHNR and CDR2 is FQNEAQ (reference sequence). There are 15 residues in the CDR3. V was clipped by 5 bases and J by 1 base; unmatched bases: 8. The DNA of the CDR3 is TGTGCCAGCAGCACGGGACAGCCGGCGTCCTACGAGCAGTACTTC. Translating gives CASSTGQPASYEQYF. Full variable domain (outside the CDR3, taken from reference TRBV7-9 and TRBJ2-7): DTGVSQNPRHKITKRGQNVTFRCDPISEHNRLYWYRQTLGQGPEFLTYFQNEAQLEKSRLLSDRFSAERPKGSFSTLEIQRTEQGDSAMYLCASSTGQPASYEQYFGPGTRLTVT.

This sequence joins TRBV12-3 or TRBV12-4 and TRBJ1-1, with D tentatively TRBD1 (5 bases). The length of the CDR3 is 13 residues. Trimming removed 3 bases at V and 6 bases at J, with 11 bases between. The CDR3 loop reads CASSFPREPEAFF. The DNA of the CDR3 is TGTGCCAGCAGTTTTCCCAGGGAGCCTGAAGCTTTCTTT.

The V call is TRBV19, the J call TRBJ1-5; D is uncertain. This CDR3 region has 14 residues. Germline-derived CDR1 and CDR2 are LNHDA and SQIVND (reference sequence). V was clipped by 6 bases and J by 5 bases, with 14 bases between them. CDR3 loop: CASRGFPRDQPQHF. The CDR3 region has the DNA TGTGCCAGTAGGGGATTTCCTCGTGATCAGCCCCAGCATTTT.

The V call is TRBV4-1, the J call TRBJ2-1; the D gene could be TRBD1 or TRBD2 (7 bases each). The DNA end is a closer match to TRBJ2-5, so the J assignment may be wrong. Per the germline V gene, CDR1 is MGHRA and CDR2 is YSYEKL. The CDR3 is 15 residues long. CDR3 sequence: CASSRVAGGQATQYF. Written as DNA, the CDR3 is TGCGCCAGCAGCCGAGTAGCGGGCGGACAGGCCACCCAGTACTTC.